This TCR beta chain is drawn from a study of metastatic and nonmetastatic thyroid tumors. For the study at large: Repertoire comparisons spanned blood and tumor or nodule tissue from malignant and benign thyroid patients.

Study results and limitations: Significantly higher TCR beta diversity was reportedly seen in malignant thyroid tumors than benign nodules, in blood and tumor.

With V trimmed by 5 bases and J by 5 bases, 5 bases remained unmatched. Germline CDR1 is DFQATT and CDR2 is SNEGSKA (reference sequence). The CDR3 spans 14 residues. Thyroid surgery was performed in patients who had received no treatment beforehand. In the authors' methods: CDR3 differences across clinicopathological groups were used to build a distant-metastasis classifier for papillary thyroid cancer. TCRdb re-analyzed the PCR reads using MiXCR. TCRdb, not the authors, supplied the V and J calls. The data hold fewer than 6,000 clones, with roughly a third observed a single time. Comments on this clone: The antigen is unknown.

The receptor was derived from a female donor with papillary thyroid cancer or a benign thyroid nodule (not recorded which). Some clones in this sample may be carry-over from other donors' samples. This chain links TRBV20-1 with TRBJ2-7; TRBD2 aligns across 14 bases. Specimen: adjacent normal tissue. CDR3 region: CSAAGTSGRNEQYF. The CDR3 coding sequence is TGCAGTGCTGCTGGGACTAGCGGGAGAAACGAGCAGTACTTC.